Listed below are T cell receptor beta chains from one sample, sequenced in a study of blood T cell repertoires in COVID-19. Some clones are missing from TCRdb's copy, which holds only in-frame ones; the method was immunoSEQ multiplex PCR. The data contain about 670,000 clones, more than 80% of them singletons. The source material was peripheral blood. The source is a woman aged 18-29 years with acute or convalescent COVID-19. CDR3s include the opening cysteine and the closing phenylalanine or tryptophan. The D gene is left open where the match is weak. Some rows have no size entry. The others give once, few or many, or a class for an expanded clone.

CDR3,DNA,V,size,J,D
CASSPTSGLAGVQETQYF,TGTGCCAGCAGCCCCACGAGTGGACTAGCGGGGGTCCAAGAGACCCAGTACTTC,TRBV9,NA,TRBJ2-5,TRBD2
CASRLTESSYEQYF,TGCGCCAGCAGACTGACAGAAAGCTCCTACGAGCAGTACTTC,TRBV5-1,NA,TRBJ2-7,NA
CASSIQGARDTGELFF,TGTGCCAGCAGCATTCAGGGGGCGCGGGACACCGGGGAGCTGTTTTTT,TRBV21-1,NA,TRBJ2-2,NA
CASRRGGHTGELFF,TGCGCCAGCAGAAGGGGGGGCCACACCGGGGAGCTGTTTTTT,TRBV5-1,NA,TRBJ2-2,NA
CASSIEGVGGYTF,TGTGCCAGTAGTATCGAGGGGGTCGGTGGCTACACCTTC,TRBV19,NA,TRBJ1-2,NA
CASSPPDRGLYEQYF,TGTGCCAGCTCACCACCGGACAGGGGCCTCTACGAGCAGTACTTC,TRBV18,NA,TRBJ2-7,TRBD1
CASYLGGEDYGYTF,TGTGCCAGCTACTTGGGGGGGGAAGACTATGGCTACACCTTC,TRBV28,NA,TRBJ1-2,NA
CASSTRTGKGFGYGYTF,TGTGCCAGTAGTACCCGGACAGGGAAAGGGTTCGGGTATGGCTACACCTTC,TRBV19,NA,TRBJ1-2,TRBD1
CASSLTRTSLGDEQFF,TGTGCCAGCAGCTTAACGAGAACTAGCCTGGGGGATGAGCAGTTCTTC,TRBV7-3,NA,TRBJ2-1,NA
CASSSTGTGVSPLHF,TGTGCCAGTAGTTCAACCGGGACAGGGGTGTCACCCCTCCACTTT,TRBV19,NA,TRBJ1-6,TRBD1
CASSLWQDPYNEQFF,TGTGCCAGCAGCTTATGGCAGGATCCGTACAATGAGCAGTTCTTC,TRBV7-3,NA,TRBJ2-1,NA
CASSWTTTEAFF,TGTGCCAGCAGTTGGACAACCACTGAAGCTTTCTTT,TRBV5-6,NA,TRBJ1-1,NA
CASRDSVRDSYEQYF,TGCGCCAGCAGAGATTCCGTCCGGGACAGCTACGAGCAGTACTTC,TRBV5-1,NA,TRBJ2-7,TRBD1
CASYSGTGVTGELFF,TGTGCCAGTTACTCCGGGACAGGCGTCACCGGGGAGCTGTTTTTT,TRBV6-1,NA,TRBJ2-2,TRBD1
CAIRDRGRSVTGELFF,TGTGCCATCCGGGACAGGGGGCGATCGGTTACCGGGGAGCTGTTTTTT,TRBV10-3,once,TRBJ2-2,TRBD1
CASSRIMGGMNTEAFF,TGTGCCAGCAGTAGAATCATGGGGGGAATGAACACTGAAGCTTTCTTT,TRBV9,NA,TRBJ1-1,NA
CASSSGGSSYNEQFF,TGTGCCAGCAGCTCGGGGGGTTCCTCCTACAATGAGCAGTTCTTC,TRBV7-6,NA,TRBJ2-1,TRBD2
CASSLGGQSRYGYTF,TGTGCCAGCAGCCTCGGCGGCCAGTCCCGCTATGGCTACACCTTC,TRBV13,NA,TRBJ1-2,NA
CASSKIQGNGYTF,TGTGCCAGCAGTAAAATCCAGGGGAATGGCTACACCTTC,TRBV6-2/TRBV6-3,NA,TRBJ1-2,NA
CASGPTSGNNEQFF,TGTGCCAGCGGCCCTACTAGCGGGAACAATGAGCAGTTCTTC,TRBV11-2,NA,TRBJ2-1,TRBD2
CATSRDALGYTF,TGTGCCACCAGCAGAGATGCGCTTGGCTACACCTTC,TRBV15,NA,TRBJ1-2,NA
CASSGDTGTEAFF,TGTGCCAGCAGCGGAGATACAGGGACTGAAGCTTTCTTT,TRBV11-2,NA,TRBJ1-1,NA
CASSFGQTTEAFF,TGCGCCAGCAGCTTCGGACAGACCACTGAAGCTTTCTTT,TRBV5-1,NA,TRBJ1-1,NA
CASSFNFDTEAFF,TGTGCCAGCAGCTTTAATTTTGACACTGAAGCTTTCTTT,TRBV5-4,NA,TRBJ1-1,NA
CSVDRGVYGYTF,TGCAGCGTTGATCGGGGGGTCTATGGCTACACCTTC,TRBV29-1,NA,TRBJ1-2,NA
CASSFRTEGTDTQYF,TGTGCCAGCAGTTTCCGGACTGAAGGCACAGATACGCAGTATTTT,TRBV11-2,NA,TRBJ2-3,NA
CASSIRTGAKNTEAFF,TGCGCCAGCAGCATCCGGACAGGGGCGAAGAACACTGAAGCTTTCTTT,TRBV5-1,NA,TRBJ1-1,TRBD1
CASSIGGASYEQYF,TGTGCCAGTAGTATAGGCGGGGCCTCCTACGAGCAGTACTTC,TRBV19,NA,TRBJ2-7,NA
CASSQVGGITNEKLFF,TGTGCCAGCAGCCAAGTTGGGGGGATAACTAATGAAAAACTGTTTTTT,TRBV4-2,NA,TRBJ1-4,NA
CASSSTGANTGELFF,TGCGCCAGCAGCTCGACAGGCGCGAACACCGGGGAGCTGTTTTTT,TRBV5-1,NA,TRBJ2-2,NA
CASSSQDPNEAFF,TGTGCCAGTAGTTCACAGGACCCAAATGAAGCTTTCTTT,TRBV19,once,TRBJ1-1,NA
CASSTGGATGELFF,TGTGCCAGCAGTACAGGGGGCGCGACCGGGGAGCTGTTTTTT,TRBV5-4,NA,TRBJ2-2,TRBD1
CASSSGGDGYTF,TGTGCCAGCAGTTCTGGGGGGGATGGCTACACCTTC,TRBV12-3/TRBV12-4,NA,TRBJ1-2,NA
CASSIGQGQSPLHF,TGTGCCAGTAGTATAGGACAGGGTCAATCACCCCTCCACTTT,TRBV19,NA,TRBJ1-6,TRBD1
CSVDCGEGNEQYF,TGCAGCGTTGATTGCGGGGAGGGCAACGAGCAGTACTTC,TRBV29-1,NA,TRBJ2-7,TRBD2
CASSQRVVHNTEAFF,TGTGCCAGCAGCCAACGGGTCGTCCATAACACTGAAGCTTTCTTT,TRBV7-9,NA,TRBJ1-1,NA
CASSLGAGALHF,TGTGCCAGCAGCTTAGGGGCAGGGGCCCTCCACTTT,TRBV7-9,few,TRBJ1-6,NA
CASSPPWGQLYGYTF,TGTGCCAGCTCACCACCGTGGGGACAGCTTTATGGCTACACCTTC,TRBV18,NA,TRBJ1-2,TRBD1
CASRYRAWDYGYTF,TGTGCCAGCAGATACAGGGCATGGGACTATGGCTACACCTTC,TRBV27,NA,TRBJ1-2,NA
CVSRRTAEAFF,TGTGTCAGCAGGCGGACAGCTGAAGCTTTCTTT,TRBV12-3/TRBV12-4,NA,TRBJ1-1,NA
CSVGKRDQPQHF,TGCAGCGTTGGAAAGCGGGATCAGCCCCAGCATTTT,TRBV29-1,NA,TRBJ1-5,NA
CASSAQVTNQPQHF,TGTGCCAGTTCCGCACAGGTCACCAATCAGCCCCAGCATTTT,TRBV10-3,NA,TRBJ1-5,NA
CATSESRDRGEQYF,TGTGCCACCAGTGAGTCCCGGGACAGGGGCGAGCAGTACTTC,TRBV24-1,NA,TRBJ2-7,TRBD1